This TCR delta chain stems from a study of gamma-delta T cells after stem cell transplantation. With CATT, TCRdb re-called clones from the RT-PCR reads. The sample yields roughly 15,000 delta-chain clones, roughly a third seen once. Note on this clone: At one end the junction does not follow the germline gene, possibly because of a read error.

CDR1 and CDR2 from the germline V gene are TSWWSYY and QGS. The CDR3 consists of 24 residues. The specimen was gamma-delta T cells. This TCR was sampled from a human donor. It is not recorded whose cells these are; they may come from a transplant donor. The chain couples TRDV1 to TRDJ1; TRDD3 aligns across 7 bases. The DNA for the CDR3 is TGTGCTATTGGGGAACTAGCGGGGTTCCAACGGACTGGGGTACACCTTTTGAGCATCGATAAACTCATCTTT. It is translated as CAIGELAGFQRTGVHLLSIDKLIF.